The entry below describes one TCR beta chain. What it recognizes is unknown. After removal of 8 bases from V and 2 bases from J, the junction contained 7 bases not matched to a gene. The CDR3 is made up of 14 amino acids. The germline V gene encodes CDR1 SEHNR and CDR2 FQNEAQ (reference sequence). Treatment in this sample: 19 received Ad26.COV2.S at low or high dose, single or two shots; about 5 received placebo; per-sample allocation not given. The samples date from day 63 after the first vaccine or placebo injection. Libraries were prepared by immunoSEQ multiplex PCR; TCRdb keeps only in-frame clonotypes and omits some of them. Here the sample spans some 250,000 clones, more than 75% being singletons. The data derive from a study of Ad26.COV2.S vaccination and SARS-CoV-2 variants. The wider study: Intramuscularly, Ad26.COV2.S was given either once or twice, 56 days apart. Whole-study findings and limits: Quantification of TCR breadth and depth may have yielded underestimates of total T cell responses.

This clonotype was obtained from a person aged 18-65 years who received the Ad26.COV2.S COVID-19 vaccine or a placebo. This chain joins TRBV7-9 and TRBJ2-3, with 7 positions matching TRBD2. The sequencing here drew on peripheral blood, taken in a trial of Ad26.COV2.S vaccine versus placebo. In DNA form, the CDR3 reads TGTGCCAGCCTTCCCCTAGCGGTCACAGATACGCAGTATTTT. As protein: CASLPLAVTDTQYF. The full variable domain, its missing parts supplied by reference TRBV7-9 and TRBJ2-3, is DTGVSQNPRHKITKRGQNVTFRCDPISEHNRLYWYRQTLGQGPEFLTYFQNEAQLEKSRLLSDRFSAERPKGSFSTLEIQRTEQGDSAMYLCASLPLAVTDTQYFGPGTRLTVL.